What follows describes a single T cell receptor beta chain. Its matching antigen is unknown. This specimen belongs to a study of cytomegalovirus exposure and HLA in healthy donors. Study-wide points: There were some V segments, including TRBV6-2 and TRBV6-3, excluded as indistinguishable.

The V gene's germline CDR1 is SNHLY and CDR2 FYNNEI. Trimming removed 10 bases from V and 8 bases from J, with 11 bases in between. This CDR3 contains 10 residues. Vbeta (60) and Jbeta (13) primers were used in the PCR. Assay used: immunoSEQ multiplex PCR; TCRdb lists only in-frame clones, some missing. Of some 97,000 clones in the sample, under 80% were seen once. This sequence joins TRBV2 and TRBJ1-1; no firm D call. The TCR sequence derives from a woman aged 45-59 years in good health and CMV-seropositive. The sequencing input was PBMCs. The DNA of the CDR3 is TGTGCCACCACCGCGGGGGAAGCTTTCTTT. It codes for CATTAGEAFF.